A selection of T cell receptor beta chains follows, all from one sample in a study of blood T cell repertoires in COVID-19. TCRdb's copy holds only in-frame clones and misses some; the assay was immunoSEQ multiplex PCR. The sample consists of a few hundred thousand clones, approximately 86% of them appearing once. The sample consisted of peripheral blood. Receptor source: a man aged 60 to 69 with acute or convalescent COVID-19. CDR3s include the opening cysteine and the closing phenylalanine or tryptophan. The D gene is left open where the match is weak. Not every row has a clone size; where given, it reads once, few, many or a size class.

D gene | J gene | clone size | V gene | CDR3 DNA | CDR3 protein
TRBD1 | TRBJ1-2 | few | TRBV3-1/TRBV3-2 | TGTGCCAGCAGCCACCGGACAGGGGGTGCTTCTAACTATGGCTACACCTTC | CASSHRTGGASNYGYTF
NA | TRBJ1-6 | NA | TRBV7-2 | TGTGCCAGCAGCCCTATCGACACCTCGGGGTCACCCCTCCACTTT | CASSPIDTSGSPLHF
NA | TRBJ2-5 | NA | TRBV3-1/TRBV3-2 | TGTGCCAGCAGCCAAGTGGGGGGGGCACAAGAGACCCAGTACTTC | CASSQVGGAQETQYF
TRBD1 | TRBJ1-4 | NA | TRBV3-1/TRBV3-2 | TGTGCCAGCAGTCAACAGGGGAATAGGGGTGAAAAACTGTTTTTT | CASSQQGNRGEKLFF
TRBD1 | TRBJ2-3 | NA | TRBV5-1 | TGCGCCAGCAGCCCTGGACAGGGGCCGGGCACAGATACGCAGTATTTT | CASSPGQGPGTDTQYF
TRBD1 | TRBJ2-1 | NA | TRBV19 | TGTGCCAGTAGTCACAGGGGGCAAAACAATGAGCAGTTCTTC | CASSHRGQNNEQFF
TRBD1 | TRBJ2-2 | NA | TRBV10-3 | TGTGCCATCAGTGAGTCCCCGGGACAGGGTAACCCCGGGGAGCTGCTTTTT | CAISESPGQGNPGELLF
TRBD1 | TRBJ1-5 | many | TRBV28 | TGTGCCAGCAGCTTACAGGGGGCTAGTAATCAGCCCCAGCATTTT | CASSLQGASNQPQHF
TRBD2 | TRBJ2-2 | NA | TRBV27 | TGTGCCAGCAGTTTATGGAGTAGCGGGGCCGGGGAGCTGTTTTTT | CASSLWSSGAGELFF
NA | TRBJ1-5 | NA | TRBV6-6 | TGTGCCAGCAGTCCAGATGGGGGCCTGACCCAGCATTTT | CASSPDGGLTQHF
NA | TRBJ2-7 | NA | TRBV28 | TGTGCCCCCCTAGCTCGGGGGGCGCCCTACGAGCAGTACTTC | CAPLARGAPYEQYF
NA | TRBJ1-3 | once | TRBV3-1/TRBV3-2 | TGTGCCAGCAGCCGAGAAGGGGGATCTGGAAACACCATATATTTT | CASSREGGSGNTIYF
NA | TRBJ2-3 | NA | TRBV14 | TGTGCCAGCAGCCGGGGACTTATCACAGATACGCAGTATTTT | CASSRGLITDTQYF
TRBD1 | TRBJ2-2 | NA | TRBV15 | TGTGCCACCAGCAGAGAGGGACAGGGGAGAACCGGGGAGCTGTTTTTT | CATSREGQGRTGELFF
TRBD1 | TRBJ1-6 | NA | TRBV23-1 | TGCGCCAGCCAGGGGGTAGGGTCACCCCTCCACTTT | CASQGVGSPLHF
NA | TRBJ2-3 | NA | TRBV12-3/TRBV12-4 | TGTGCCAGCAGTGGGGGGAGCACAGATACGCAGTATTTT | CASSGGSTDTQYF
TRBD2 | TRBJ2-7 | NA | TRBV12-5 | TGTGCTAGTGGTTTGATTGGACTAGTCTACGAGCAGTACTTC | CASGLIGLVYEQYF
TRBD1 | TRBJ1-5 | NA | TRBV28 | TGTGCCAGCCGCAGGGACAGGGGGCTTCAGCCCCAGCATTTT | CASRRDRGLQPQHF
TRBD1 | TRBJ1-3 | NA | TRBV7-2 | TGTGCCAGCAGCTCCCACCGGACAGGGCTCTCTGGAAACACCATATATTTT | CASSSHRTGLSGNTIYF
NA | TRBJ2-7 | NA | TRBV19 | TGTGCCAGTAGTACTGGGGGCAGGGTTGAGCAGTACTTC | CASSTGGRVEQYF
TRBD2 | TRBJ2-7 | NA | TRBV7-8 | TGTGCCAGCAGCTTTGTAGCGGGGGGGACCTACGAGCAGTACTTC | CASSFVAGGTYEQYF
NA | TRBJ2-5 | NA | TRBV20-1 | TGCAGTGCCCCAAGTCGGGAGACCCAGTACTTC | CSAPSRETQYF
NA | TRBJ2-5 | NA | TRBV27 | TGTGCCAGCAGTCCGGCGTTGTGGAGCGAGACCCAGTACTTC | CASSPALWSETQYF
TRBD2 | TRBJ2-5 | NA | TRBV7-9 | TGTGCCAGCAGCTTAAGGACTAGCGGGGTGCCCCAGCAAGAGACCCAGTACTTC | CASSLRTSGVPQQETQYF
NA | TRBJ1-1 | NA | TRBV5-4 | TGTGCCAGCAGCTCGTCCTCCGGGTGGCTGAACACTGAAGCTTTCTTT | CASSSSSGWLNTEAFF
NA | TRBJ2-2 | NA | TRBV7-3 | TGTGCCAGCAGCTTAGGGACTAACACCGGGGAGCTGTTTTTT | CASSLGTNTGELFF
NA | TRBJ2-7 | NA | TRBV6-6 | TGTGCCAGCAGTACAAGGACAGCCAGCACGGGTCACGAGCAGTACTTC | CASSTRTASTGHEQYF
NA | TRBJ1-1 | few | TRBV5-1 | TGCGCCAGCAGGCGGAAACGGGAGAACACTGAAGCTTTCTTT | CASRRKRENTEAFF
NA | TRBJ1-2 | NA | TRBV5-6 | TGTGCCAGCAGCTGGTACGGAACTACTACGTCGAACTATGGCTACACCTTC | CASSWYGTTTSNYGYTF